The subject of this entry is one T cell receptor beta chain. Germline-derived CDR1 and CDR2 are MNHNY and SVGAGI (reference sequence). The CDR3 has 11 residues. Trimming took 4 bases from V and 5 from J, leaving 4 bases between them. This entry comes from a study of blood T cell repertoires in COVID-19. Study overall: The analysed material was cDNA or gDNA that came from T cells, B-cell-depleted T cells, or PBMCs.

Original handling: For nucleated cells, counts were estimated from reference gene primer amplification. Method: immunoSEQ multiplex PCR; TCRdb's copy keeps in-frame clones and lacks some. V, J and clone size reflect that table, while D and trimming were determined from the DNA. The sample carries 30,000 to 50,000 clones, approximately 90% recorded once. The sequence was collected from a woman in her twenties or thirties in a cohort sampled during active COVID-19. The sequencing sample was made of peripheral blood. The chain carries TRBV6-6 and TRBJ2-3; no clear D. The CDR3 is CASSLRDTQYF. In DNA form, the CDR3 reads TGTGCCAGCAGTTTGAGAGATACGCAGTATTTT.